This is a list of T cell receptor beta chains from one sample in a study of cytomegalovirus exposure and HLA in healthy donors. TCRdb's copy holds only in-frame clones and misses some; the assay was immunoSEQ multiplex PCR. The data hold about 150,000 clones, with over 70% observed a single time. The sample was PBMCs. The source is a woman in her forties in good health and CMV-seropositive. Each CDR3 is given with its conserved first and last residue. D genes are given only for firm matches. Not all rows give a size; the values are once, few, many and, for expanded clones, a class.

v_gene	len	j_gene	abundance	d_gene	CDR3aa	CDR3nt
TRBV5-1	15	TRBJ1-4	few	-	CASSLAGGYNEKLFF	TGCGCCAGCAGCTTGGCCGGAGGTTATAATGAAAAACTGTTTTTT
TRBV28	18	TRBJ2-2	once	TRBD1	CASTPGQELILNTGELFF	TGTGCCAGCACCCCGGGACAGGAATTAATTTTAAACACCGGGGAGCTGTTTTTT
TRBV28	16	TRBJ1-1	-	TRBD1	CASSDEGASMNTEAFF	TGTGCCAGCAGTGACGAGGGGGCGAGTATGAACACTGAAGCTTTCTTT
TRBV18	14	TRBJ1-1	-	-	CASSPNWGGTEAFF	TGTGCCAGCTCACCTAACTGGGGGGGCACTGAAGCTTTCTTT
TRBV7-9	16	TRBJ1-2	once	-	CASSLEGESKNYGYTF	TGTGCCAGCAGCTTAGAGGGGGAGAGTAAAAACTATGGCTACACCTTC
TRBV2	13	TRBJ1-1	-	-	CASRETANTEAFF	TGTGCCAGCAGGGAGACAGCGAACACTGAAGCTTTCTTT
TRBV7-9	16	TRBJ2-7	few	TRBD1	CSSSFPRTGDSYEQYF	TGTTCCAGCAGCTTCCCTCGGACAGGGGACTCCTACGAGCAGTACTTC
TRBV5-4	14	TRBJ1-5	-	-	CASSLYGSNQPQHF	TGTGCCAGCAGCTTGTACGGTAGCAATCAGCCCCAGCATTTT
TRBV5-1	14	TRBJ2-7	-	TRBD1	CASSSRQGGGEQYF	TGCGCCAGCAGCTCACGACAGGGCGGAGGCGAGCAGTACTTC
TRBV27	15	TRBJ1-2	-	TRBD1	CASSFKDRGLWGYTF	TGTGCCAGCAGTTTCAAGGACAGGGGGTTATGGGGCTACACCTTC
TRBV20-1	11	TRBJ1-1	-	-	CSCQGNTEAFF	TGCAGTTGTCAGGGGAACACTGAAGCTTTCTTT
TRBV23-1	17	TRBJ1-6	-	TRBD1	CASSQTFSGTDGRPLHF	TGCGCCAGCAGTCAAACCTTTTCCGGGACAGACGGTCGTCCCCTCCACTTT
TRBV6-1	17	TRBJ1-1	-	TRBD1	CASSEPDRGLMNTEAFF	TGTGCCAGCAGTGAACCGGACAGGGGGCTGATGAACACTGAAGCTTTCTTT
TRBV7-7	16	TRBJ1-5	-	-	CASSFPGRASNQPQHF	TGTGCCAGCAGCTTCCCCGGGCGGGCCTCCAATCAGCCCCAGCATTTT
TRBV2	13	TRBJ1-2	-	TRBD1	CASRQGASYGYTF	TGTGCCAGCCGACAGGGGGCAAGCTATGGCTACACCTTC
TRBV7-2	13	TRBJ1-6	-	-	CASSDSVSSPLHF	TGTGCCAGCAGCGACAGTGTGAGTTCACCCCTCCACTTT
TRBV7-9	14	TRBJ1-6	few	TRBD1	CASSRDRDNSPLHF	TGTGCCAGCAGTCGGGACAGGGATAATTCACCCCTCCACTTT
TRBV28	16	TRBJ1-5	once	TRBD1	CASIPGGQGNNQPQHF	TGTGCCAGCATTCCTGGGGGACAGGGGAATAATCAGCCCCAGCATTTT
TRBV11-1	14	TRBJ2-3	-	-	CASSLDSKTDTQYF	TGTGCCAGCAGCTTAGATAGCAAAACAGATACGCAGTATTTT
TRBV5-1	13	TRBJ2-5	-	TRBD2	CASSLDGGGRQYF	TGCGCCAGCAGCTTGGACGGCGGGGGACGGCAGTACTTC
TRBV5-1	11	TRBJ2-1	-	-	CASRAENEQFF	TGCGCCAGCAGGGCGGAAAATGAGCAGTTCTTC
TRBV2	12	TRBJ1-2	-	-	CASTSKSSGYTF	TGTGCCAGCACATCAAAATCGAGCGGCTACACCTTC
TRBV7-2	16	TRBJ2-5	few	TRBD2	CASSGGLAGFRETQYF	TGTGCCAGCAGCGGCGGACTAGCGGGTTTCCGGGAGACCCAGTACTTC
TRBV6-1	14	TRBJ1-1	few	-	CASNRDRWNTEAFF	TGTGCCAGCAATAGAGACAGGTGGAACACTGAAGCTTTCTTT
TRBV5-6	15	TRBJ2-3	-	-	CASSLRGLGPDTQYF	TGTGCCAGCAGCCTCAGGGGCCTCGGCCCAGATACGCAGTATTTT
TRBV5-5	15	TRBJ1-5	-	-	CASSLVESTNQPQHF	TGTGCCAGCAGCTTGGTTGAGAGTACTAATCAGCCCCAGCATTTT
TRBV29-1	13	TRBJ2-1	-	TRBD2	CSVGTSGANEQFF	TGCAGCGTCGGGACTAGCGGGGCCAATGAGCAGTTCTTC
TRBV6-4	20	TRBJ2-2	-	TRBD1	CASSPPEDRVGPFDTGELFF	TGTGCCAGCAGTCCCCCCGAGGACAGGGTTGGCCCTTTTGACACCGGGGAGCTGTTTTTT
TRBV5-4	17	TRBJ2-1	-	-	CASSSLLERSSYNEQFF	TGTGCCAGCAGCAGTCTTCTTGAGCGGAGCTCCTACAATGAGCAGTTCTTC
TRBV19	17	TRBJ1-1	few	-	CASSGHRVGPRTTEAFF	TGTGCCAGTAGTGGGCACAGGGTAGGACCACGGACCACTGAAGCTTTCTTT
TRBV7-2	13	TRBJ2-1	-	-	CASSERQTNEQFF	TGTGCCAGCAGCGAAAGACAGACCAATGAGCAGTTCTTC
TRBV5-6	15	TRBJ1-1	-	TRBD1	CASNLGQAGRTEAFF	TGTGCCAGCAACCTCGGACAGGCCGGGCGGACTGAAGCTTTCTTT
TRBV5-4	14	TRBJ2-5	-	-	CASSLRGGAETQYF	TGTGCCAGCAGCTTGAGGGGGGGCGCTGAGACCCAGTACTTC
TRBV5-1	16	TRBJ1-2	-	-	CASSLDGQGPNYGYTF	TGCGCCAGCAGCTTGGATGGGCAGGGGCCTAACTATGGCTACACCTTC
TRBV5-1	17	TRBJ2-2	-	-	CASRTIGTPGDTGELFF	TGCGCCAGCAGAACAATCGGGACGCCGGGGGACACCGGGGAGCTGTTTTTT